These 15 T cell receptor beta chains share one sample of origin, sequenced in a study of shared clonotypes between healthy human individuals (dated by TCRdb to the early 2020s). The library was obtained by the immunoSEQ multiplex PCR assay. TCRdb carries this immuneACCESS record with in-frame sequences only. Its versions omit some clonotypes, under half of them owing to an unresolved V gene in the studies checked, with the rest unexplained. This sample is represented by more than 2 million clones; over 85% of them were singletons. The top ten clonotypes cover 0.1% to 0.15% of the sample. Sample: naive CD4+ T cells sorted from blood. The cell subset or site label, as the study defines it: CD45RA+ positively selected. The source is a man younger than 35 in good health.

The chain recombines TRBV18 with TRBJ2-3, with 8 bases matching TRBD2. This CDR3 is 16 amino acids long. The V segment lost 3 bases and the J segment 2 bases; nucleotides outside the gene matches: 7. Germline loops: CDR1 KGHSH, CDR2 LQKENI. CDR3 amino acids: CASSPPGLVNTDTQYF. Written as DNA, the CDR3 is TGTGCCAGCTCACCCCCGGGACTAGTGAACACAGATACGCAGTATTTT. The complete variable domain, with remaining parts taken from reference TRBV18 and TRBJ2-3, reads NAGVMQNPRHLVRRRGQEARLRCSPMKGHSHVYWYRQLPEEGLKFMVYLQKENIIDESGMPKERFSAEFPKEGPSILRIQQVVRGDSAAYFCASSPPGLVNTDTQYFGPGTRLTVL.

As DNA, the CDR3 is TGTGCCAGCAGCCAAGTTTCTTACACCGGGGAGCTGTTTTTT. Translation: CASSQVSYTGELFF. V gene TRBV14 combines with J gene TRBJ2-2; D uncertain. CDR3 length equals 14 residues. The V end was cut by 1 base, the J end by 3 bases, with 6 bases between. Germline V gene data show CDR1 as SGHDN and CDR2 as FVKESK.

The CDR3 DNA sequence: TGTGCCAGCAAAAGTTCTAGCGGGAGCTCGGAGACCCAGTACTTC. Protein sequence: CASKSSSGSSETQYF. The rearrangement uses TRBV2 and TRBJ2-5; 10 bases match TRBD2. This CDR3 has 15 residues. The junction had 10 bases not matched to a gene; V was cut back by 7 bases and J by 5 bases. Germline values: CDR1 SNHLY, CDR2 FYNNEI.

The chain is built from TRBV2 and TRBJ2-7; D may be TRBD1 (5 bases). Trimming cost V 6 bases and J 7 bases, with 13 bases left between them. From germline, CDR1 is SNHLY and CDR2 FYNNEI. The length of the CDR3 is 12 residues. CDR3 nucleotide sequence: TGTGCCAGCAGACCCGACAGCCCTGAGCAGTACTTC. This gives the protein CASRPDSPEQYF.

This clone was detected once. This chain uses TRBV28 with TRBJ2-4, with D possibly TRBD2 on 6 matching bases. The CDR3 has 14 residues. Germline V gene sequence: CDR1 MDHEN, CDR2 SYDVKM. Trimming left V 5 bases short and J 0 bases short, with 8 bases between. CDR3 loop: CASSGGLAKNIQYF. The CDR3 DNA follows: TGTGCCAGCAGTGGAGGGTTAGCCAAAAACATTCAGTACTTC.

Turning to this clone: The sample has other DNA sequences that encode this CDR3 too. The chain is built from TRBV5-1 and TRBJ2-5; 10 bases are shared with TRBD2. Germline lookup yields CDR1 SGHRS and CDR2 YFSETQ. The CDR3 loop spans 16 amino acids. The V and J ends lost 0 bases and 1 base, in that order; junction bases with no gene match: 3. The CDR3 is CASSLAPSGSQETQYF. DNA for the CDR3: TGCGCCAGCAGCTTGGCTCCTAGCGGGAGCCAAGAGACCCAGTACTTC.

The chain couples TRBV5-8 to TRBJ1-1; TRBD1 matches at 8 bases. The V gene end was trimmed by 7 bases and the J gene end by 1 base; junction bases not matched to a gene: 12. The germline V gene encodes CDR1 SGHTS and CDR2 YDEGEE. This CDR3 is 16 amino acids long. CDR3 amino acids: CASRRPSTGGNTEAFF. Written as DNA, the CDR3 is TGTGCCAGCCGCCGACCTTCAACAGGGGGGAACACTGAAGCTTTCTTT.

This clone was observed once. This chain links TRBV5-5 with TRBJ2-7, with 12 bases aligning to TRBD2. CDR3 size: 17 residues. Germline V gene sequence: CDR1 SGHKS, CDR2 YYEKEE (reference sequence). V lost 0 bases, J lost 0 bases, and 4 bases stayed unmatched. The CDR3 spells CASSLELAGGRSYEQYF. CDR3 sequence (DNA): TGTGCCAGCAGCTTGGAACTAGCGGGAGGTCGCTCCTACGAGCAGTACTTC.

This clone was counted only a few times. The chain employs TRBV10-3 and TRBJ1-4; 8 bases are shared with TRBD1. The germline V gene encodes CDR1 ENHRY and CDR2 SYGVKD. V shed 6 bases, J shed 2 bases, and the junction held 2 bases outside the gene matches. This CDR3 contains 14 residues. The CDR3 nucleotides are TGTGCCATCAGACAGGGGGAGACTAATGAAAAACTGTTTTTT. Protein sequence: CAIRQGETNEKLFF.

In this sample, this clone turned up once. This chain joins TRBV5-5 and TRBJ1-2; D possibly corresponds to TRBD1 (5 bases). V was shortened by 0 bases and J by 5 bases, with 8 bases between the two germline ends. Germline V gene lookup returns CDR1 SGHKS and CDR2 YYEKEE (reference sequence). CDR3 size: 13 residues. In nucleotides, the CDR3 is TGTGCCAGCAGCTTGGTACAGGAGTATGGCTACACCTTC. It is translated as CASSLVQEYGYTF.

This clone was seen once. This chain uses TRBV14 with TRBJ1-1; D gene ambiguous. Germline V gene data show CDR1 as SGHDN and CDR2 as FVKESK. This CDR3 is 14 amino acids long. V lost 3 bases, J lost 5 bases, and 13 bases lay in between. The CDR3 protein is CASSQVRAKTEAFF. The CDR3, as DNA: TGTGCCAGCAGCCAGGTCCGGGCGAAGACTGAAGCTTTCTTT.

The chain is built from TRBV5-4 and TRBJ2-3; D is ambiguous. Germline V gene data show CDR1 as SGHNT and CDR2 as YYREEE (reference sequence). The CDR3 spans 14 residues. V lost 4 bases and J lost 5, with 14 bases in between. CDR3 amino acids: CASSPDLLVDTQYF. The CDR3, as DNA: TGTGCCAGCAGCCCGGATTTGTTGGTAGATACGCAGTATTTT.

The chain links TRBV5-6 to TRBJ2-5, with a possible D match to TRBD1 (6 bases). Trimming removed 0 bases at V and 9 bases at J, with 15 bases between. Germline V gene lookup returns CDR1 SGHDT and CDR2 YYEEEE. The CDR3 is 14 amino acids. CDR3 nucleotide sequence: TGTGCCAGCAGCTTGGCCCAGGGGCCTGTTGCCCAGTACTTC. It encodes CASSLAQGPVAQYF.

This chain uses TRBV7-9 with TRBJ2-2; no definite D call. V lost 5 bases and J lost 1, with 8 bases in between. Germline lookup yields CDR1 SEHNR and CDR2 FQNEAQ (reference sequence). This CDR3 spans 14 amino acids. The CDR3 coding sequence is TGTGCCAGCAGCCTGAATGGGAACACCGGGGAGCTGTTTTTT. It specifies CASSLNGNTGELFF.

This clone was observed a single time. This sample includes further DNA sequences coding for the same CDR3. The chain carries TRBV5-1 and TRBJ2-7; no clear D. The CDR3 length is 14 residues. In germline, CDR1 is SGHRS, CDR2 YFSETQ. V was cut by 0 bases and J by 2 bases, with 9 bases left in between. The CDR3 sequence is CASSLAGPPYEQYF. In DNA, the CDR3 is TGCGCCAGCAGCTTGGCCGGCCCTCCCTACGAGCAGTACTTC.